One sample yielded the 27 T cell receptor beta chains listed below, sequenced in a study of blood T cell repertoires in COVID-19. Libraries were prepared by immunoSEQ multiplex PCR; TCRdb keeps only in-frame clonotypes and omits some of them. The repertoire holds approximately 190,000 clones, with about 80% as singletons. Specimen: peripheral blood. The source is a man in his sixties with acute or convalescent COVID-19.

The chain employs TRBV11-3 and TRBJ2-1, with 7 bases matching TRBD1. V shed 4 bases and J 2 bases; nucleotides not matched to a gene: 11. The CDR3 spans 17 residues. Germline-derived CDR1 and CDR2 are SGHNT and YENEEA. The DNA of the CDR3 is TGTGCCAGCAGCTCATCCGAAAGGGGGCCCCCCTACAATGAGCAGTTCTTC. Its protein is CASSSSERGPPYNEQFF.

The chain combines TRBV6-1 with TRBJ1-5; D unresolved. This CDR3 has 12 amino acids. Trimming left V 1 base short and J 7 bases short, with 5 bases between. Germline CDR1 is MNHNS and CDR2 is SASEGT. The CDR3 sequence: CASSEGLQPQHF. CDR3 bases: TGTGCCAGCAGTGAAGGTCTGCAGCCCCAGCATTTT.

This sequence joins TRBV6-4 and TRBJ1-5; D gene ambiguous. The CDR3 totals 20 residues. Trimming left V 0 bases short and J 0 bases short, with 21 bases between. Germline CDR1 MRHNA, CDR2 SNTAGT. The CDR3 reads CASSDSLSKSGNYSNQPQHF. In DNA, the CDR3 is TGTGCCAGCAGTGACTCGCTAAGTAAGTCGGGGAATTATAGCAATCAGCCCCAGCATTTT.

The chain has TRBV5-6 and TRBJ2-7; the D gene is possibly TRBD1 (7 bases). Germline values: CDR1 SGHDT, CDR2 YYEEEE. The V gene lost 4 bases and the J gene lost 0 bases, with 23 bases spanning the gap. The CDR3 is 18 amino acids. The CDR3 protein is CASSLTRQGWGGSYEQYF. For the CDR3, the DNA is TGTGCCAGCAGCCTCACGAGACAGGGCTGGGGAGGCTCCTACGAGCAGTACTTC.

In nucleotides, the CDR3 is TGTGCCAGCAGCTTAGATCTGGGGCAGGGGGCGATTTCTGGAAACACCATATATTTT. Protein sequence: CASSLDLGQGAISGNTIYF. The gene calls are TRBV11-2 and TRBJ1-3; 8 bases match TRBD1. J was trimmed by 1 base and V by 0 bases; bases with no gene match: 11. The germline V gene has CDR1 SGHAT and CDR2 FQNNGV. This CDR3 spans 19 amino acids.

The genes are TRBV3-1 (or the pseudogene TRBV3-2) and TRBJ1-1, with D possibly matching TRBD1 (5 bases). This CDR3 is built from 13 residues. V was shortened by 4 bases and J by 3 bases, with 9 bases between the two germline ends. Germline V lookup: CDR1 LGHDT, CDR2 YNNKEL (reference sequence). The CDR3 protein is CASSLSGDTEAFF. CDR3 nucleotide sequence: TGTGCCAGCAGCCTCTCGGGGGACACTGAAGCTTTCTTT.

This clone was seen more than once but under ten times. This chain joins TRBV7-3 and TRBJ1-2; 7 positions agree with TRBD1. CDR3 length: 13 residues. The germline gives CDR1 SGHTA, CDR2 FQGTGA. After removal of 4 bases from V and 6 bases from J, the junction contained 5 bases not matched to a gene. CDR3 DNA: TGTGCCAGCAGCTCCCGGACAGGCCATGGCTACACCTTC. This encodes CASSSRTGHGYTF.

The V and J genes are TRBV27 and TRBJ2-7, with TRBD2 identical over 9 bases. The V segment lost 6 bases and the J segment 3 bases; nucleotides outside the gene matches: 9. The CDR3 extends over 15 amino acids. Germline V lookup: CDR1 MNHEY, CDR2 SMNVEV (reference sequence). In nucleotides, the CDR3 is TGTGCCAGCAGCTTTAAAGCGGGAGGCCGCTACGAGCAGTACTTC. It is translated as CASSFKAGGRYEQYF.

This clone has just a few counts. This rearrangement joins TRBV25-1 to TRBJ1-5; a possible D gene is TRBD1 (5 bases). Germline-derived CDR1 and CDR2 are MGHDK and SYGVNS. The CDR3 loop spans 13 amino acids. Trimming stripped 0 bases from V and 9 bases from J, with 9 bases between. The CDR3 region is CASSEYRGGPQHF. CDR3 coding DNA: TGTGCCAGCAGTGAATATAGGGGAGGGCCCCAGCATTTT.

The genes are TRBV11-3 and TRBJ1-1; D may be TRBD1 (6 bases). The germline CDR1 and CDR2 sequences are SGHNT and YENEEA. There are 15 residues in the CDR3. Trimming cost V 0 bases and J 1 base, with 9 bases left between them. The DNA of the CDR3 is TGTGCCAGCAGCTTAGAAGGGACACAGAACACTGAAGCTTTCTTT. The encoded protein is CASSLEGTQNTEAFF.

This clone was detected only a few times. The CDR3 here is CAWSVRLSSGRALGSYNEQFF. DNA for the CDR3: TGTGCCTGGAGTGTACGGCTATCCAGCGGGAGGGCCCTCGGATCCTACAATGAGCAGTTCTTC. The genes are TRBV30 and TRBJ2-1; 10 bases match TRBD2. V gave up 0 bases and J gave up 1 base; unmatched junction bases: 18. Germline V gene lookup returns CDR1 GTSNPN and CDR2 SVGIG (reference sequence). CDR3 length equals 21 residues.

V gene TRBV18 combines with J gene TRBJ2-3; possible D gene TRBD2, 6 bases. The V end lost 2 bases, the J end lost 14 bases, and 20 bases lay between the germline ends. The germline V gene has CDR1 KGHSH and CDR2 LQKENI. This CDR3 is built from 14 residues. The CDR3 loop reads CASSPREDRAIRYF. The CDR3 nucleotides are TGTGCCAGCTCACCAAGGGAGGATCGGGCAATTCGGTATTTT.

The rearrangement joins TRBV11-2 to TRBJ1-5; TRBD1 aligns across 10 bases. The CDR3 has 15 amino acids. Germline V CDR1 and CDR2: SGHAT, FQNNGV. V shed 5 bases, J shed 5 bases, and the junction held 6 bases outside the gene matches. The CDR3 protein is CASSPGQGSYQPQHF. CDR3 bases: TGTGCCAGCAGCCCGGGACAGGGGAGCTATCAGCCCCAGCATTTT. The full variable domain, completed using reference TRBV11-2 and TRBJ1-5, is EAGVAQSPRYKIIEKRQSVAFWCNPISGHATLYWYQQILGQGPKLLIQFQNNGVVDDSQLPKDRFSAERLKGVDSTLKIQPAKLEDSAVYLCASSPGQGSYQPQHFGDGTRLSIL.

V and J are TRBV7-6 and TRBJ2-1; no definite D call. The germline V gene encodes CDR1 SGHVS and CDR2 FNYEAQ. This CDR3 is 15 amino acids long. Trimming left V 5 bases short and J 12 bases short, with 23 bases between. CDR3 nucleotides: TGTGCCAGCAGCGAGAGAGGAACCAATGATGTCCCGCAGTTCTTC. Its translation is CASSERGTNDVPQFF. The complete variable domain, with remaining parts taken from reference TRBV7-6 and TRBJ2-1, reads GAGVSQSPRYKVTKRGQDVALRCDPISGHVSLYWYRQALGQGPEFLTYFNYEAQQDKSGLPNDRFSAERPEGSISTLTIQRTEQRDSAMYRCASSERGTNDVPQFFGPGTRLTVL.

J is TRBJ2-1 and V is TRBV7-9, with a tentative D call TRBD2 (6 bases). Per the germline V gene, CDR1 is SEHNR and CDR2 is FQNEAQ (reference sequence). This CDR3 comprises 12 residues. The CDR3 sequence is CGHSGPDNEQFF. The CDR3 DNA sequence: TGTGGCCATAGCGGACCTGACAATGAGCAGTTCTTC. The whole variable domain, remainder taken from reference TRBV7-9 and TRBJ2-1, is DTGVSQNPRHKITKRGQNVTFRCDPISEHNRLYWYRQTLGQGPEFLTYFQNEAQLEKSRLLSDRFSAERPKGSFSTLEIQRTEQGDSAMYLCGHSGPDNEQFFGPGTRLTVL.

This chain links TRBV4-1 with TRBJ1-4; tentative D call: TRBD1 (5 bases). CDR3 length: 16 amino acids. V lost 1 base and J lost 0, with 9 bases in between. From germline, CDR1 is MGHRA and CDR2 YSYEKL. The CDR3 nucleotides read TGCGCCAGCAGCCAAGTTGTCAGGGCAACTAATGAAAAACTGTTTTTT. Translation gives CASSQVVRATNEKLFF.

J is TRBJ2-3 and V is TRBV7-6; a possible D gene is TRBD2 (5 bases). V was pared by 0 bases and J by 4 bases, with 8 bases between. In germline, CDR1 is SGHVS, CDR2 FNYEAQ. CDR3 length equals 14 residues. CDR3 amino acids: CASSLAGAPDTQYF. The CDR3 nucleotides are TGTGCCAGCAGCTTAGCGGGAGCCCCAGATACGCAGTATTTT.

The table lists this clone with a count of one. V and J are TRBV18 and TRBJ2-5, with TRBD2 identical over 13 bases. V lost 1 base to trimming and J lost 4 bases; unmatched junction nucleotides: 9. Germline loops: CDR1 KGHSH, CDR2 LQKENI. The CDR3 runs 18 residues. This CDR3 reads CASSPQRLAGGRGETQYF. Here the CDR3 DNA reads TGTGCCAGCTCACCACAACGACTAGCGGGGGGAAGGGGAGAGACCCAGTACTTC.

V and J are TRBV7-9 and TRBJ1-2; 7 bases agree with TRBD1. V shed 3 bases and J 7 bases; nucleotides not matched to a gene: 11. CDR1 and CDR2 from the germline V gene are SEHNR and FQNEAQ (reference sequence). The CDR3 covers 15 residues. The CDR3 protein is CASSFGGGHGFGYTF. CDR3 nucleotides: TGTGCCAGCAGCTTTGGAGGGGGCCACGGGTTTGGCTACACCTTC. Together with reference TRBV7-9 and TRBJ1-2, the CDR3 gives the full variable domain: DTGVSQNPRHKITKRGQNVTFRCDPISEHNRLYWYRQTLGQGPEFLTYFQNEAQLEKSRLLSDRFSAERPKGSFSTLEIQRTEQGDSAMYLCASSFGGGHGFGYTFGSGTRLTVV.

CDR3 loop: CASSPFRDRGEKLFF. Written as DNA, the CDR3 is TGTGCCAGCAGCCCCTTCCGGGACAGGGGAGAAAAACTGTTTTTT. This chain uses TRBV3-1 (or the pseudogene TRBV3-2) with TRBJ1-4, with 10 bases that match TRBD1. V trimming: 4 bases; J trimming: 8 bases; junction bases outside the gene matches: 7. Germline CDR1 reads LGHDT; CDR2 reads YNNKEL (reference sequence). The CDR3 extends over 15 amino acids.

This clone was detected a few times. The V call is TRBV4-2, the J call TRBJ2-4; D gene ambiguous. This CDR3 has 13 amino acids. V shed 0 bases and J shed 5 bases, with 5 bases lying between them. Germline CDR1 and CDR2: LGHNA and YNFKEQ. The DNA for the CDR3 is TGTGCCAGCAGCCAAGATCTAGAAAACATTCAGTACTTC. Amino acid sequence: CASSQDLENIQYF.

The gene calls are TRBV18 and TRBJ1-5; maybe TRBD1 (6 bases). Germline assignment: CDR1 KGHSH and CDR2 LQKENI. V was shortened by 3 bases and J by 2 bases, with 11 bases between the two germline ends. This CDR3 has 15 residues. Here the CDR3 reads CASSPGGARNQPQHF. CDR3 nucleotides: TGTGCCAGCTCACCTGGGGGGGCTCGCAATCAGCCCCAGCATTTT.

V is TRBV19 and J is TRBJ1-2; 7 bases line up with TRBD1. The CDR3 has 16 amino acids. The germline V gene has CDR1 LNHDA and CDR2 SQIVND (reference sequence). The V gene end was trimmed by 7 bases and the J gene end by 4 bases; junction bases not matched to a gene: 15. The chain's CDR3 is CASTPSTGLQSYGYTF. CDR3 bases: TGTGCCAGTACCCCTTCGACAGGGCTGCAAAGCTATGGCTACACCTTC. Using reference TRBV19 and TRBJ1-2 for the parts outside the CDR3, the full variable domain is DGGITQSPKYLFRKEGQNVTLSCEQNLNHDAMYWYRQDPGQGLRLIYYSQIVNDFQKGDIAEGYSVSREKKESFPLTVTSAQKNPTAFYLCASTPSTGLQSYGYTFGSGTRLTVV.

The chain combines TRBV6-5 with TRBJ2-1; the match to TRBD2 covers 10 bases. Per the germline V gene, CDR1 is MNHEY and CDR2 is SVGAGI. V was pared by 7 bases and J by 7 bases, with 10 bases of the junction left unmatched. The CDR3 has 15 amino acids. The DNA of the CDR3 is TGTGCCAGCACAATCGGACTAGCGGACGTAAATGAGCAGTTCTTC. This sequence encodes CASTIGLADVNEQFF.

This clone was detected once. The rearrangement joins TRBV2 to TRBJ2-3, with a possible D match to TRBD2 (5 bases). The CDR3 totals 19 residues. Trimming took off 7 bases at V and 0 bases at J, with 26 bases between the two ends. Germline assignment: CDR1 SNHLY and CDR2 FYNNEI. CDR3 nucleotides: TGTGCCAGCAAAAGTCGGCTAGCAGCCGACCTATCTAGCACAGATACGCAGTATTTT. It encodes CASKSRLAADLSSTDTQYF.

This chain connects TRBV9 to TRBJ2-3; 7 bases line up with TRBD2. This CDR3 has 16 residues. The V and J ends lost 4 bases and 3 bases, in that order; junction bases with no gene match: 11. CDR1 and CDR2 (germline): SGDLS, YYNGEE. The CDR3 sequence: CASSPLPGGITDTQYF. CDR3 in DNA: TGTGCCAGCAGCCCCCTGCCGGGAGGTATAACAGATACGCAGTATTTT. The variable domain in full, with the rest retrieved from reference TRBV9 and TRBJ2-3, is DSGVTQTPKHLITATGQRVTLRCSPRSGDLSVYWYQQSLDQGLQFLIQYYNGEERAKGNILERFSAQQFPDLHSELNLSSLELGDSALYFCASSPLPGGITDTQYFGPGTRLTVL.

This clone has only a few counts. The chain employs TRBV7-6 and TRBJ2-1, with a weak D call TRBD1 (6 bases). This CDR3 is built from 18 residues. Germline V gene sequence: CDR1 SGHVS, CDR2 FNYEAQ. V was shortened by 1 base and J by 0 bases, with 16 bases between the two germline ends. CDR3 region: CASSLGPGQSSSYNEQFF. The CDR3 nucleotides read TGTGCCAGCAGCTTAGGTCCCGGACAGTCCAGCTCCTACAATGAGCAGTTCTTC.